This TCR beta chain was captured by sequencing in a study of cytomegalovirus exposure and HLA in healthy donors. Regarding the study as a whole: Confirmation in vitro established that a few CMV-associated chains were specific for CMV antigens.

As concerns this clone: Its antigen is not known.

The protocol was immunoSEQ multiplex PCR, while the TCRdb copy is restricted to in-frame clones and leaves out a portion. The sample has fewer than 200,000 clones; around nine tenths are singletons. V was pared by 2 bases and J by 8 bases, with 2 bases of the junction left unmatched. Germline loops: CDR1 ENHRY, CDR2 SYGVKD. The CDR3 loop spans 13 amino acids. The specimen was PBMCs. The V call is TRBV10-3, the J call TRBJ2-1; 8 bases match TRBD1. The receptor was derived from a young man in good health and CMV-seropositive. CDR3 sequence (DNA): TGTGCCATCAGTGAGGACAGGGGTGATGAGCAGTTCTTC. Encoded protein: CAISEDRGDEQFF.